This note documents a single TCR beta chain sequence. As yet, its antigen is unknown. The data stem from a study of cytomegalovirus exposure and HLA in healthy donors. Trimming shortened V by 1 base and J by 0 bases, and 8 bases separated the two germline ends. The CDR3 consists of 15 residues. Per the germline V gene, CDR1 is SGHRS and CDR2 is YFSETQ. PCR primers comprised 60 Vbeta and 13 Jbeta primers. TCRdb's table, derived via immunoSEQ multiplex PCR, lists solely in-frame clones and lacks some. Of some 120,000 clones in the sample, 70% to 85% were seen once. Findings of the study overall: Looking again later, the authors saw that most CMV-associated TCR beta chains seemed HLA-restricted.

Material: PBMCs. The chain employs TRBV5-1 and TRBJ1-3; D not certain. This TCR derives from a woman aged 50 to 60 in good health and CMV-seronegative. The CDR3: CASSLSEISGNTIYF. The CDR3 DNA reads TGCGCCAGCAGCTTGAGCGAGATCTCTGGAAACACCATATATTTT. The variable domain in full, with the rest retrieved from reference TRBV5-1 and TRBJ1-3, is KAGVTQTPRYLIKTRGQQVTLSCSPISGHRSVSWYQQTPGQGLQFLFEYFSETQRNKGNFPGRFSGRQFSNSRSEMNVSTLELGDSALYLCASSLSEISGNTIYFGEGSWLTVV.